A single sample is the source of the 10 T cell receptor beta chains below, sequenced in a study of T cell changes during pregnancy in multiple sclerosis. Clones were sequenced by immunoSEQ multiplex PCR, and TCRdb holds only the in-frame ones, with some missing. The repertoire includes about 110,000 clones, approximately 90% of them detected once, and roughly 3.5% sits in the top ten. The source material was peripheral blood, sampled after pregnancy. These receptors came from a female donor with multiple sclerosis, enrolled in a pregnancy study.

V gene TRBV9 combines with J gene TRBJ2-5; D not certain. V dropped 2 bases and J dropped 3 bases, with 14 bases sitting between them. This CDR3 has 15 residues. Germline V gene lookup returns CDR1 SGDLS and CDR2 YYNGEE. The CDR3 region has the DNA TGTGCCAGCAGCGTTGGGCCTCACCAGGAAGAGACCCAGTACTTC. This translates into CASSVGPHQEETQYF.

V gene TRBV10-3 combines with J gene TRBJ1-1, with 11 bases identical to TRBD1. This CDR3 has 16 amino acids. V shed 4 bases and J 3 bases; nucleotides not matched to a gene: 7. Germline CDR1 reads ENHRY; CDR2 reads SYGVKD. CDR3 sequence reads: CAISGTGGAGDTEAFF. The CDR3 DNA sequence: TGTGCCATCAGTGGGACAGGGGGCGCGGGGGACACTGAAGCTTTCTTT.

CDR3 amino acids: CASRTSAGGTEAFF. Written as DNA, the CDR3 is TGTGCCAGCAGAACTTCGGCAGGGGGCACTGAAGCTTTCTTT. This chain connects TRBV6-5 to TRBJ1-1, with 7 bases that match TRBD1. The CDR3 has 14 residues. Germline assignment: CDR1 MNHEY and CDR2 SVGAGI. Unmatched junction bases numbered 8, after V lost 6 bases and J lost 4 bases.

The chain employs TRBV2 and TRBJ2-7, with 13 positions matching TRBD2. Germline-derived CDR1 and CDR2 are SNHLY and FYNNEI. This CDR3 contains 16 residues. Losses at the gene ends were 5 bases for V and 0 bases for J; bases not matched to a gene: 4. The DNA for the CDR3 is TGTGCCAGCAGTCGACTAGCGGGGGGCGACTCCTACGAGCAGTACTTC. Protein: CASSRLAGGDSYEQYF. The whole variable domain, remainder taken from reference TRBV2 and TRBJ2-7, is EPEVTQTPSHQVTQMGQEVILRCVPISNHLYFYWYRQILGQKVEFLVSFYNNEISEKSEIFDDQFSVERPDGSNFTLKIRSTKLEDSAMYFCASSRLAGGDSYEQYFGPGTRLTVT.

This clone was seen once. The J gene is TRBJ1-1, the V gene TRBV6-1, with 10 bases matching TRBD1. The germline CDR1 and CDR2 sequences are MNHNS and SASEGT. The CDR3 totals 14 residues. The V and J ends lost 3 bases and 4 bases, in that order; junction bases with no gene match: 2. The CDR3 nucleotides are TGTGCCAGCAGTGAGACAGGGGGCCGCACTGAAGCTTTCTTT. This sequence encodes CASSETGGRTEAFF.

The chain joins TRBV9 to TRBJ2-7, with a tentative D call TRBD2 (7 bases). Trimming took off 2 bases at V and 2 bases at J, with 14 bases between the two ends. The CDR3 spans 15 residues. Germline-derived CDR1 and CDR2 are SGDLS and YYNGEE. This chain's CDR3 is CASSVGGGYPYEQYF. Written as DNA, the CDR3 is TGTGCCAGCAGCGTGGGCGGGGGCTACCCCTACGAGCAGTACTTC.

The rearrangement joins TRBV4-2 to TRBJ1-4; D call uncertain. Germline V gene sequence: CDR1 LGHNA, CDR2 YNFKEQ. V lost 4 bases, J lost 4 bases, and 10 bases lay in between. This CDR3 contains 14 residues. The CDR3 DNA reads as TGTGCCAGCAGCCCCAGCCCGGGTAATGAAAAACTGTTTTTT. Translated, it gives CASSPSPGNEKLFF.

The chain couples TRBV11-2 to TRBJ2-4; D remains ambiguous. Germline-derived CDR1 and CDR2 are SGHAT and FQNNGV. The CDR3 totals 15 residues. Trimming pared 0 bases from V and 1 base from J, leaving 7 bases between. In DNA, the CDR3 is TGTGCCAGCAGCTTAGAGTTTTCGGCCAAAAACATTCAGTACTTC. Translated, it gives CASSLEFSAKNIQYF.

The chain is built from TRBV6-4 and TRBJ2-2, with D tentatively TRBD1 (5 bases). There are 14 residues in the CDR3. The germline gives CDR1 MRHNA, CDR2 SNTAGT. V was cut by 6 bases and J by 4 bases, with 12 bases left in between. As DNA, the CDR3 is TGTGCCAGCAGCCAAAGGACAACCACCGGGGAGCTGTTTTTT. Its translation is CASSQRTTTGELFF.

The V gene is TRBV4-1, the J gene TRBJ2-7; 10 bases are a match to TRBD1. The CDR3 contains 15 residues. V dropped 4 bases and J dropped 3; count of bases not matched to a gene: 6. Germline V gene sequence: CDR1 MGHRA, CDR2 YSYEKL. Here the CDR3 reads CASSPGTGDLYEQYF. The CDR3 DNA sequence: TGCGCCAGCAGCCCAGGGACAGGGGATCTCTACGAGCAGTACTTC.